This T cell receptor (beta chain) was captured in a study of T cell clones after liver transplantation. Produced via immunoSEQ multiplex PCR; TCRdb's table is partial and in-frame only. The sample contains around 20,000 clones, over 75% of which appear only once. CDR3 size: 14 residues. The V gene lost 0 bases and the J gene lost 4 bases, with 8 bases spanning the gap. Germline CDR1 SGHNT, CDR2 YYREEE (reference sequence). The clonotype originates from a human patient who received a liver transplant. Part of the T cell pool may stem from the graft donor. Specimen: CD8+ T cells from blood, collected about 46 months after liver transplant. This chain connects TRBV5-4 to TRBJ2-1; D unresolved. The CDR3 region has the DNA TGTGCCAGCAGCTTGGAGGGCCCTTACAATGAGCAGTTCTTC. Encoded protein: CASSLEGPYNEQFF.